This paragraph reports one T cell receptor beta chain. Its antigen is unknown. The data derive from a study of spatial heterogeneity in lung cancer. Whole-study results and caveats: Intratumoral expanded alpha and beta TCR counts were found to track tumor mutation counts.

TCRdb used MiXCR to reprocess the 5' RACE reads, holding one entry per CDR3 protein. The sample consists of 20,000 to 30,000 distinct CDR3 sequences, approximately 9.5% of them appearing once. Regarding time point: sample taken at primary tumor resection. Frozen PBMC, nontumor lung or tumor provided whole RNA, which was sequenced unsorted. This receptor was obtained from a male donor with early-stage non-small cell lung cancer. Sequencing used lung tumor tissue, obtained at surgery.

The CDR3 spells CASSLGGTGQGYNSPLHF. CDR3 in DNA: TGTGCCAGCAGTCTTGGGGGCACCGGACAGGGTTATAATTCACCCCTCCACTTT. The rearrangement links TRBV28 to TRBJ1-6, with TRBD1 identical over 8 bases. Germline V gene sequence: CDR1 MDHEN, CDR2 SYDVKM. V lost 5 bases, J lost 4 bases, and 13 bases stayed unmatched. The CDR3 extends over 18 amino acids.